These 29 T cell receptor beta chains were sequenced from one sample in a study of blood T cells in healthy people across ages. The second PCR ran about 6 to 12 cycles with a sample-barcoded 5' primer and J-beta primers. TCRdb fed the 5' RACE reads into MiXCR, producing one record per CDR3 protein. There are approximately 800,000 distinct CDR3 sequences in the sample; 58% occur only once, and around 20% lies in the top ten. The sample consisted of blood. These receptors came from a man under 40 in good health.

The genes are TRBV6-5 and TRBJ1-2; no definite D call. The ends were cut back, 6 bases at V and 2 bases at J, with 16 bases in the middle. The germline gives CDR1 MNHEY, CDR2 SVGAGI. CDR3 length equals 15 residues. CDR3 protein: CASSTRVEGNYGYTF. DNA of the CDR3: TGTGCCAGCAGCACCCGCGTCGAGGGCAACTATGGCTACACCTTC.

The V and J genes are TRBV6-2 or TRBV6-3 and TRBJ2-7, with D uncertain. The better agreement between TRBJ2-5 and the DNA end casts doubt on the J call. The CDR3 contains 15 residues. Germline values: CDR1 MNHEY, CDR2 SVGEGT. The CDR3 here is CASSYGLSDTETQYF. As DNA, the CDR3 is TGTGCCAGCAGTTACGGGCTTTCCGATACGGAGACCCAGTACTTC.

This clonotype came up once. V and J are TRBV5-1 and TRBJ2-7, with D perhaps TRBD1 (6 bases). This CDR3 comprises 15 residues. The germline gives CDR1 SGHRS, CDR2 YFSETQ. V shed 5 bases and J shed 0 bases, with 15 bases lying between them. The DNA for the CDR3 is TGCGCCAGCAGATACGGGACACAATCCTCCTACGAGCAGTACTTC. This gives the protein CASRYGTQSSYEQYF.

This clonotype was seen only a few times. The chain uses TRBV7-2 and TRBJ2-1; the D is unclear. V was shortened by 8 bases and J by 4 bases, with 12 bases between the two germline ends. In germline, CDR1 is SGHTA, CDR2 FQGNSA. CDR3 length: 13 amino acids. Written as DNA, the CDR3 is TGTGCCAGCCGAGACCCCTCGTACAATGAGCAGTTCTTC. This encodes CASRDPSYNEQFF.

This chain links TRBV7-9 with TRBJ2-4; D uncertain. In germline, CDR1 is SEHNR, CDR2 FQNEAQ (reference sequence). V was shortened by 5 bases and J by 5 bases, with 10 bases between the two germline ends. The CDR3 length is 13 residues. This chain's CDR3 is CASSPNLQNIQYF. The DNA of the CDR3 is TGTGCCAGCAGCCCGAACCTACAAAACATTCAGTACTTC.

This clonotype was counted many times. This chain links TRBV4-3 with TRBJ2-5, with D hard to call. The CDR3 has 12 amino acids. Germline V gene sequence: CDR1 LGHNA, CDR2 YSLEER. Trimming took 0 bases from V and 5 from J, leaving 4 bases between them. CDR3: CASSQDRETQYF. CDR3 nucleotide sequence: TGCGCCAGCAGCCAAGATCGGGAGACCCAGTACTTC.

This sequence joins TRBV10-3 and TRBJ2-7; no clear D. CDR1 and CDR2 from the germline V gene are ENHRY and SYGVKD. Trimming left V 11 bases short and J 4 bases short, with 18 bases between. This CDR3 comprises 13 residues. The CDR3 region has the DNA TGTGCCGTCGTCCCGGACGTAGGTTACGAGCAGTACTTC. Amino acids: CAVVPDVGYEQYF.

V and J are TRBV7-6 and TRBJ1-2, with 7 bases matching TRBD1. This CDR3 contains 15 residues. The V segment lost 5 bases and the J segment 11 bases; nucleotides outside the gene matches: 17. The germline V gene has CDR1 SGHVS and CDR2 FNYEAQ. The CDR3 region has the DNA TGTGCCAGCAGCGCTGGTACCGGGACAGTCAACGGATACACCTTC. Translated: CASSAGTGTVNGYTF.

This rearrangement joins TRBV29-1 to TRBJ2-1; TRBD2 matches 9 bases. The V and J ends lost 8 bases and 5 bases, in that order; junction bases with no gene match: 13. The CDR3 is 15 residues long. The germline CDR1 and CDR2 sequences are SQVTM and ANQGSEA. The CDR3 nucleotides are TGCAGCATTATAGCGGGAGAGCAAACGGACAATGAGCAGTTCTTC. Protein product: CSIIAGEQTDNEQFF.

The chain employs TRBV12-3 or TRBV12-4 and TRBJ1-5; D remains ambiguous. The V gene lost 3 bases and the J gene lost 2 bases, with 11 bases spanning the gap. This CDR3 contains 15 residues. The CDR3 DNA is TGTGCCAGCAGTTTCTCCAGTAGCGGCAATCAGCCCCAGCATTTT. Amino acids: CASSFSSSGNQPQHF.

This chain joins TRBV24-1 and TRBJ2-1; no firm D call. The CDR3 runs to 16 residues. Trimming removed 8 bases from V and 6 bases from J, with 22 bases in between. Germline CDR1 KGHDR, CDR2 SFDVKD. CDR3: CATTCYPRHLFNEQFF. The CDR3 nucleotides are TGTGCCACCACTTGCTATCCTAGGCACCTTTTCAATGAGCAGTTCTTC.

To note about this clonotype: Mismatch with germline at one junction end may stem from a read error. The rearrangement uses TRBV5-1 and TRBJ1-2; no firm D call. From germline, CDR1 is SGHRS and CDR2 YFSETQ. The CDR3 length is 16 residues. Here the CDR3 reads CAGSLEEEDGDYGYTF. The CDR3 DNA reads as TGCGCCGGCAGCTTGGAAGAGGAAGATGGTGACTATGGCTACACCTTC.

CDR3 protein: CSVVGARDASSYEQYF. The CDR3 bases are TGCAGCGTTGTCGGGGCGCGGGACGCGAGCTCCTACGAGCAGTACTTC. This chain joins TRBV29-1 and TRBJ2-7; D possibly corresponds to TRBD2 (6 bases). Germline CDR1 reads SQVTM; CDR2 reads ANQGSEA. The CDR3 loop spans 16 amino acids. Between the trimmed V and J ends, which lost 4 bases and 0 bases, there was a span of 19 bases.

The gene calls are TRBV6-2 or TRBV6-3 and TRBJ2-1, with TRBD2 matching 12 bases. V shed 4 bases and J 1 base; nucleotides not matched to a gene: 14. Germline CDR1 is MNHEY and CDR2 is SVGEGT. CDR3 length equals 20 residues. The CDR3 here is CASSSPRLAGGSFSYNEQFF. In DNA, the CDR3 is TGTGCCAGCAGTTCCCCCCGGCTAGCGGGAGGGTCATTTTCCTACAATGAGCAGTTCTTC.

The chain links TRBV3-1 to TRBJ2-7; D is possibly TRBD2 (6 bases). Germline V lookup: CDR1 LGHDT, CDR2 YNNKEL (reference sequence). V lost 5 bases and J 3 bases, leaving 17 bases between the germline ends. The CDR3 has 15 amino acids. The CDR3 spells CASSFKRETRYEQYF. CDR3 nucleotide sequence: TGTGCCAGCAGCTTTAAACGGGAGACTCGCTACGAGCAGTACTTC.

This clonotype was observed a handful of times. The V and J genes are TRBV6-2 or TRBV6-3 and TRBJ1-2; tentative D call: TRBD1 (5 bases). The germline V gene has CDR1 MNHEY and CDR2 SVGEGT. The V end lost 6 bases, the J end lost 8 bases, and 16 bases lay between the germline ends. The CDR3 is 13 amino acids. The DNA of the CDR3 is TGTGCCAGCAGACTCGGGGGGGAAGGAGGCTACACCTTC. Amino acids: CASRLGGEGGYTF.

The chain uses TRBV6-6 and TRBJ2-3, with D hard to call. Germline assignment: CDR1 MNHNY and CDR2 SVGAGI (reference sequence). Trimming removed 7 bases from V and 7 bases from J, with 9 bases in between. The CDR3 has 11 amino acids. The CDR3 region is CASTARNTQYF. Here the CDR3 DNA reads TGTGCCAGCACCGCCCGTAATACGCAGTATTTT.

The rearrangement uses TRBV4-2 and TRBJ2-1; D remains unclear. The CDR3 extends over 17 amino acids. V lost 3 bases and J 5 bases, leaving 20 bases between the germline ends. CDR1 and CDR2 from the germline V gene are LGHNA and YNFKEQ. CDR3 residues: CASSHPPRQSNNNEQFF. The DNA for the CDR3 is TGTGCCAGCAGCCATCCTCCCCGACAATCGAATAACAATGAGCAGTTCTTC.

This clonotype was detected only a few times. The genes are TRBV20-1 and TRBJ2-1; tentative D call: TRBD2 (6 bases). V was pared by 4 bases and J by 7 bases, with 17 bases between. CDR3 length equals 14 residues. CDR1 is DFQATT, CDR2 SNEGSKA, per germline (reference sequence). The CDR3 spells CSATTGEPGNEQFF. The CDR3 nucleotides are TGCAGTGCTACCACGGGGGAGCCGGGTAATGAGCAGTTCTTC.

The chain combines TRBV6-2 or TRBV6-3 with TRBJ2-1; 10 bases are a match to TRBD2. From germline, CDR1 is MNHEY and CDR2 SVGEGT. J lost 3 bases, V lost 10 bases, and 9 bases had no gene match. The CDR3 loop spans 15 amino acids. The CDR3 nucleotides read TGTGCCACCTACAGTCTAGCGGGGGACTACAATGAGCAGTTCTTC. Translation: CATYSLAGDYNEQFF.

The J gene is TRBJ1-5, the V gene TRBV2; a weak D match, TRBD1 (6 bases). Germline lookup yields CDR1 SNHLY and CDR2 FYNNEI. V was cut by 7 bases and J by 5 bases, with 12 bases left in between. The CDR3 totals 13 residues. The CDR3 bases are TGTGCCAGCAATTTACAGGGATATCAGCCCCAGCATTTT. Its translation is CASNLQGYQPQHF.

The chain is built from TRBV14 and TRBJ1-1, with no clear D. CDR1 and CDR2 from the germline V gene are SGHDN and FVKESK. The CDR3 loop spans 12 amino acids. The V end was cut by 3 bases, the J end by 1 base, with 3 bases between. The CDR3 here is CASSQQNTEAFF. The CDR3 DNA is TGTGCCAGCAGCCAGCAGAACACTGAAGCTTTCTTT.

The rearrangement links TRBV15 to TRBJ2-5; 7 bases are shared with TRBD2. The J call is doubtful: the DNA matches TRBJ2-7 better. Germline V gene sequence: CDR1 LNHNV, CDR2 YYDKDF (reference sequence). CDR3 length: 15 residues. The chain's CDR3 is CATSRDMAGRGEQYF. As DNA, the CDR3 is TGTGCCACCAGCAGAGATATGGCAGGGAGGGGCGAGCAGTACTTC.

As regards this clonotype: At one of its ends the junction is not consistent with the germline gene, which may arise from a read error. The CDR3 region has the DNA TGTGCCAGCAATTTATGGAGCGGGACAGGGATGGGGCGACAGTACTTC. Translated, it gives CASNLWSGTGMGRQYF. This chain joins TRBV12-3 or TRBV12-4 and TRBJ2-7; TRBD1 matches 9 bases. CDR3 size: 16 residues.

For the CDR3, the DNA is TGCAGCGTTGAGCCCCAGGAGATTTACTATGGCTACACCTTC. Protein product: CSVEPQEIYYGYTF. The chain employs TRBV29-1 and TRBJ1-2, with D uncertain. CDR1 is SQVTM and CDR2 is ANQGSEA in the germline V gene. The CDR3 has 14 amino acids. The V end lost 3 bases, the J end lost 3 bases, and 14 bases lay between the germline ends.

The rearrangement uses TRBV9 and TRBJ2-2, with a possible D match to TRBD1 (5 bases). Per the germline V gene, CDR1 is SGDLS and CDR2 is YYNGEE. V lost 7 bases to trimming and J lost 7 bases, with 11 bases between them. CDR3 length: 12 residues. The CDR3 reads CASQRQGGELFF. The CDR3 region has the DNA TGTGCCAGCCAGCGTCAGGGCGGGGAGCTGTTTTTT. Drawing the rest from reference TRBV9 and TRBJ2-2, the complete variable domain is DSGVTQTPKHLITATGQRVTLRCSPRSGDLSVYWYQQSLDQGLQFLIQYYNGEERAKGNILERFSAQQFPDLHSELNLSSLELGDSALYFCASQRQGGELFFGEGSRLTVL.

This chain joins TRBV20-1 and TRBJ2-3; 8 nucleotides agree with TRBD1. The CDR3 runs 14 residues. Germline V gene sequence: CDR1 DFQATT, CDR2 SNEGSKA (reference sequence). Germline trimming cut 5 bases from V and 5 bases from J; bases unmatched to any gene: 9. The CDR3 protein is CSAHRTGLLDTQYF. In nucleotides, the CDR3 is TGCAGTGCTCATAGGACAGGGCTTTTAGATACGCAGTATTTT.

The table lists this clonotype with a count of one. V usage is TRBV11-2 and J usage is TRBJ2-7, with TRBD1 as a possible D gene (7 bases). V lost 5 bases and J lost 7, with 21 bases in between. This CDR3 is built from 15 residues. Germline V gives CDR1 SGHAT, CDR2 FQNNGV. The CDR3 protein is CASSPRGATYNEQYF. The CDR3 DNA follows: TGTGCCAGCAGCCCCAGGGGGGCGACGTACAATGAGCAGTACTTC.

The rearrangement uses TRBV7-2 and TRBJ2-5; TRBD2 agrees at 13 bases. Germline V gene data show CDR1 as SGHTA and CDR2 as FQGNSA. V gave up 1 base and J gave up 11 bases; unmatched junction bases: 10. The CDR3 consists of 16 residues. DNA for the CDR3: TGTGCCAGCAGCTTAGGGTCAACTAGCGGGGGGGGACAGCAGTACTTC. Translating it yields CASSLGSTSGGGQQYF. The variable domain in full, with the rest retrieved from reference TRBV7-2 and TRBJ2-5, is GAGVSQSPSNKVTEKGKDVELRCDPISGHTALYWYRQSLGQGLEFLIYFQGNSAPDKSGLPSDRFSAERTGGSVSTLTIQRTQQEDSAVYLCASSLGSTSGGGQQYFGPGTRLLVL.